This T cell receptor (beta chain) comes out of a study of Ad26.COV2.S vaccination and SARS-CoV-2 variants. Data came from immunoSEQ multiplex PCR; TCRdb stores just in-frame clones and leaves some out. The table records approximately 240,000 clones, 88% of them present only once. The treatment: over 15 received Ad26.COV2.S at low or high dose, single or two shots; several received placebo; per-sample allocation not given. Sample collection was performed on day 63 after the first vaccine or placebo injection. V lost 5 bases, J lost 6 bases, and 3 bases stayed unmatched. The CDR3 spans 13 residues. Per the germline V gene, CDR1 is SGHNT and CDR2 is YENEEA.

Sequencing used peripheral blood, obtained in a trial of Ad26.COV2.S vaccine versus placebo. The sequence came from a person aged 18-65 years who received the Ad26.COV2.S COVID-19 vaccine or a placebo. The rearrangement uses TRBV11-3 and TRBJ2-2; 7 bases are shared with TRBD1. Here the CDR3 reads CASSDGTAGELFF. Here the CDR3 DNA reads TGTGCCAGCAGCGACGGGACAGCCGGGGAGCTGTTTTTT. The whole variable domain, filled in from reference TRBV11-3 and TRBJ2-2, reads EAGVVQSPRYKIIEKKQPVAFWCNPISGHNTLYWYLQNLGQGPELLIRYENEEAVDDSQLPKDRFSAERLKGVDSTLKIQPAELGDSAVYLCASSDGTAGELFFGEGSRLTVL.